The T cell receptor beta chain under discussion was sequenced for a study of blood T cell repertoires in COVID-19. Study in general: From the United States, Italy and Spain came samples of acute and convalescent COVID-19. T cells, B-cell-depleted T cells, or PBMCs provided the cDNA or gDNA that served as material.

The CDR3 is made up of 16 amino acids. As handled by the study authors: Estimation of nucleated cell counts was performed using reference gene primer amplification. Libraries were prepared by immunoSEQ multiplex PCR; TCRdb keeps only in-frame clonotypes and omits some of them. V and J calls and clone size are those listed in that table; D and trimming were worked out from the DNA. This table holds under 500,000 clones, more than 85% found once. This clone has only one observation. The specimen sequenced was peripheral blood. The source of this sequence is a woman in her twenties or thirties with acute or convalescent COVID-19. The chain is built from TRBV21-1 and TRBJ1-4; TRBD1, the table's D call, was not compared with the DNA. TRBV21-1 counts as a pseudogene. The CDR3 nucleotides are TGTGCCAGCAGCAGGTCTCCGGGACAGGGAAATGAAAAACTGTTTTTT. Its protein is CASSRSPGQGNEKLFF.